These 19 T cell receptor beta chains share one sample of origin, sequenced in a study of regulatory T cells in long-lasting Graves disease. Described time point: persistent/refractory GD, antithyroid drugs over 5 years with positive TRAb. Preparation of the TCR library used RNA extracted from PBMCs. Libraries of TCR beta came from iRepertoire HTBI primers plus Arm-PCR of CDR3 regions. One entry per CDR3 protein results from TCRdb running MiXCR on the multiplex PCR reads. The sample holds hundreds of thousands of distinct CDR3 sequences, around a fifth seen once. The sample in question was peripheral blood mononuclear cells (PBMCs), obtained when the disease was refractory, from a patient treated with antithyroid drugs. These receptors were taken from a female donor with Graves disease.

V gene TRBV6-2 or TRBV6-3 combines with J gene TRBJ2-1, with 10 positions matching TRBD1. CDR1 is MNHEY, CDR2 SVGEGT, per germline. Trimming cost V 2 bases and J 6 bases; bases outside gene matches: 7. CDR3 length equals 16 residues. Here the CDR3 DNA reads TGTGCCAGCAGTTACCTACCGGGACAGGGGACCAATGAGCAGTTCTTC. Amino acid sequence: CASSYLPGQGTNEQFF.

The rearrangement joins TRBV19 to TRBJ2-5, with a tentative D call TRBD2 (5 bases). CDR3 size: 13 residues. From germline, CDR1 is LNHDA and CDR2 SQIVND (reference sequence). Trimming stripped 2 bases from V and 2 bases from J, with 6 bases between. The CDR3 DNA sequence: TGTGCCAGTAGTATAAGGAGGCAAGAGACCCAGTACTTC. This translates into CASSIRRQETQYF.

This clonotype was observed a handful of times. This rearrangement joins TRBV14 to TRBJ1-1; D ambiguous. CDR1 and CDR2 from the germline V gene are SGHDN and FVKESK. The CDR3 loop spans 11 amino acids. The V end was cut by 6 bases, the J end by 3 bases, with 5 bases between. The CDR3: CASRRDTEAFF. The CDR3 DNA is TGTGCCAGCAGGCGAGACACTGAAGCTTTCTTT.

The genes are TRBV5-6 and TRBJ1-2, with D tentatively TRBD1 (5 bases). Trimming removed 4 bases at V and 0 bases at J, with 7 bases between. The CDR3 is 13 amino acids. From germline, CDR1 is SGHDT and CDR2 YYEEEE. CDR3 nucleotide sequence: TGTGCCAGCAGCCGGACAACTAACTATGGCTACACCTTC. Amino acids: CASSRTTNYGYTF.

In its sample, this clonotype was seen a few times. CDR3 sequence: CASSDGSEQYF. The CDR3 bases are TGTGCCAGCAGTGACGGAAGCGAGCAGTACTTC. The chain is built from TRBV6-1 and TRBJ2-7, with D unclear. Germline V gene lookup returns CDR1 MNHNS and CDR2 SASEGT. The length of the CDR3 is 11 residues. Trimming took 3 bases from V and 6 from J, leaving 6 bases between them.

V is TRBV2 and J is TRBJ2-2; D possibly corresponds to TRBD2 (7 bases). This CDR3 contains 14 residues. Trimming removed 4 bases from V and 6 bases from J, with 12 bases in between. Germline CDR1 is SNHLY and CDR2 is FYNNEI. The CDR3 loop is CASSGGGGAGELFF. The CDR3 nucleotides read TGTGCCAGCAGTGGTGGAGGGGGGGCCGGGGAGCTGTTTTTT.

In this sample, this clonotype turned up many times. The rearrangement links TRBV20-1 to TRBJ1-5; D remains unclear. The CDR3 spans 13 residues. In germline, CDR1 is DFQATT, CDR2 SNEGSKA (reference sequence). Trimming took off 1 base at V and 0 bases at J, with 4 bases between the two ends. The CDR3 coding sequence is TGCAGTGCTAGAGGCAGTAGCAATCAGCCCCAGCATTTT. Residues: CSARGSSNQPQHF.

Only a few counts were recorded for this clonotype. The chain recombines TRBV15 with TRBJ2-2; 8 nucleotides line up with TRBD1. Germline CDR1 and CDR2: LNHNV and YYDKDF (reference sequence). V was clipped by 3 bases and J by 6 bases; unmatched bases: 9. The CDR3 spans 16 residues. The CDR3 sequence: CATSSPDRVFPGELFF. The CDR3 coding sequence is TGTGCCACCAGCAGTCCGGACAGGGTATTTCCCGGGGAGCTGTTTTTT.

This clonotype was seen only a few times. In nucleotides, the CDR3 is TGTGCCAGCGTACCGTACTCTGGAAACACCATATATTTT. This sequence encodes CASVPYSGNTIYF. The chain combines TRBV6-1 with TRBJ1-3; D not certain. The length of the CDR3 is 13 residues. V lost 8 bases, J lost 0 bases, and 8 bases lay in between. Germline lookup yields CDR1 MNHNS and CDR2 SASEGT.

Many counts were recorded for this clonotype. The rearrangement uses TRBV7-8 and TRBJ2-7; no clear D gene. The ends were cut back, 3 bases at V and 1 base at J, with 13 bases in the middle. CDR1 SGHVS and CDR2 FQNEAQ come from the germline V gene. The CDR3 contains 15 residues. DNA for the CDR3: TGTGCCAGCAGCTTTCGGCCCTTGGGGTCCTACGAGCAGTACTTC. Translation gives CASSFRPLGSYEQYF.

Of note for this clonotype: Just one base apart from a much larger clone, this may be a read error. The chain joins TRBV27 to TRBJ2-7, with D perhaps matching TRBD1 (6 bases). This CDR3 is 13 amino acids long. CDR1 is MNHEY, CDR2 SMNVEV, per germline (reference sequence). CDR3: CASSFGTNYGQYF. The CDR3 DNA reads TGTGCCAGCAGTTTCGGGACAAACTACGGGCAGTACTTC.

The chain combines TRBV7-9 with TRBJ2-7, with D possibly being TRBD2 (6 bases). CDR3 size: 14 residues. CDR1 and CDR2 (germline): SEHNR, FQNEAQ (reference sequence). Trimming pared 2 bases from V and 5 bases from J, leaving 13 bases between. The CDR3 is CASSLSPGADEQYF. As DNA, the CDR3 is TGTGCCAGCAGCTTATCCCCGGGAGCGGACGAGCAGTACTTC.

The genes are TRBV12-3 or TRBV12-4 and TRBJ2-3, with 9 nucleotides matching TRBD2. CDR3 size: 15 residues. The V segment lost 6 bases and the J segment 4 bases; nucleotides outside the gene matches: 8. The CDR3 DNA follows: TGTGCCAGCAGCACCAATAGCGGGAGTTCAGATACGCAGTATTTT. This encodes CASSTNSGSSDTQYF.

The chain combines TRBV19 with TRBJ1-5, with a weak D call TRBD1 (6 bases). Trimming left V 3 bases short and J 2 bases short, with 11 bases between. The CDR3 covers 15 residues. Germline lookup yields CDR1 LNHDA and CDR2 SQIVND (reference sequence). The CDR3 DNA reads TGTGCCAGTAGTATTTCACGGACAGGCAATCAGCCCCAGCATTTT. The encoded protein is CASSISRTGNQPQHF.

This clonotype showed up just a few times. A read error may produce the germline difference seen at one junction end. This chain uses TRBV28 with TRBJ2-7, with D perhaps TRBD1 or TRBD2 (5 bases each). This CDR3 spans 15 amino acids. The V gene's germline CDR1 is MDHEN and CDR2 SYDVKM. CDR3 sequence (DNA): TGTGCCAGCAGTTCCCCCGGGACGTTTGAAGAGGAGCAGCACTTC. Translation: CASSSPGTFEEEQHF.

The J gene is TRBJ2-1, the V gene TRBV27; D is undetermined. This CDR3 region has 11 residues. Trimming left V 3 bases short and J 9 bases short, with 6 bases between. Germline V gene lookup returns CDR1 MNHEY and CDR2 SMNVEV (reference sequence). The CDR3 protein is CASSFGIEQFF. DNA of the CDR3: TGTGCCAGCAGTTTTGGTATTGAGCAGTTCTTC.

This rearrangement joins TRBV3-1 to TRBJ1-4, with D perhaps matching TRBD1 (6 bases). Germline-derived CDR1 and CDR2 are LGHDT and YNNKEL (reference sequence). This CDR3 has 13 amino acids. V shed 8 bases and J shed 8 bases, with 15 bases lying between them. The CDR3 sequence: CASAGAGNEKLFF. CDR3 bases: TGTGCCAGCGCAGGGGCAGGGAACGAAAAACTGTTTTTT.

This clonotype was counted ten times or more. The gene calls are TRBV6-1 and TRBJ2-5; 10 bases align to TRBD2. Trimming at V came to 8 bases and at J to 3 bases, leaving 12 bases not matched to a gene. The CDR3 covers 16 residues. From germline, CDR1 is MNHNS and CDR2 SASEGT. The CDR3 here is CASPGPSGSREETQYF. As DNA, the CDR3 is TGTGCCAGCCCAGGGCCTAGCGGGAGTAGGGAAGAGACCCAGTACTTC.

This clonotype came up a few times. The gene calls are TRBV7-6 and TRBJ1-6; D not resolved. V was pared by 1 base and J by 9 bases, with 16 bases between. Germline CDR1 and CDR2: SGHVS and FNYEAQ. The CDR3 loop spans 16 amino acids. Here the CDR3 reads CASSLGPSVIVSPLHF. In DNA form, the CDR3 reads TGTGCCAGCAGCTTAGGGCCCTCTGTTATCGTTTCACCCCTCCACTTT.